The rows below give T cell receptor beta chains drawn from one sample of a study of CD8 T cells in ankylosing spondylitis. TCRdb reanalysed the 5' RACE reads using MiXCR and keeps one entry per CDR3 protein. Of roughly 130,000 distinct CDR3 sequences in the sample, roughly an eighth are singletons; the top ten hold just under 3%. The sequenced material came from blood, either unsorted or a sorted T cell fraction (not recorded which). Receptors originate from a female donor with ankylosing spondylitis or in good health (not recorded which). Both conserved end residues are part of each CDR3.

TRBV2	TRBJ2-2	CASTQGPGELFF
TRBV7-2	TRBJ2-2	CASSPGYRNTGELFF
TRBV29-1	TRBJ1-1	CSVGDRGRTEAFF
TRBV6-6	TRBJ2-2	CASTYTGELFF
TRBV7-9	TRBJ2-5	CASNEGVAGAQETQYF
TRBV29-1	TRBJ2-7	CSVEGDGAYEQYF
TRBV28	TRBJ1-6	CASRHRRGQDNSPLHF
TRBV28	TRBJ2-2	CASSSPGGYLNTGELFF
TRBV29-1	TRBJ2-2	CSVLGLAGNTGELFF
TRBV5-1	TRBJ1-1	CASSPGTLDPEAFF
TRBV5-4	TRBJ2-3	CASSPTSSTDTQYF
TRBV20-1	TRBJ2-5	CSAKTSGPETQYF
TRBV4-1	TRBJ2-1	CASSQPGAKSYNEQFF
TRBV20-1	TRBJ1-2	CSATMAEHYGYTF
TRBV5-6	TRBJ2-7	CASSSGRAGVPYEQYF
TRBV12-1	TRBJ2-7	CASSLGLGLYEQYF
TRBV6-5	TRBJ2-7	CASSYSPGTSYEQYF
TRBV27	TRBJ2-1	CASTPGSGRISEQFF
TRBV7-2	TRBJ2-1	CASSSNVRGGINEQFF
TRBV7-9	TRBJ2-7	CASSPRYEQYF
TRBV7-2	TRBJ2-5	CASSPSGKETQYF
TRBV5-6	TRBJ2-3	CASSLMGLAATDTQYF
TRBV6-5	TRBJ1-2	CASSYTRRTDGYTF
TRBV27	TRBJ1-6	CASSTDRASPLHF
TRBV3-1	TRBJ2-7	CASSPTYLGEQYF
TRBV29-1	TRBJ2-7	CSVVRGTSYEQYF
TRBV12-3/TRBV12-4	TRBJ2-1	CASNHMTGFYNEQFF
TRBV12-3/TRBV12-4	TRBJ2-5	CASSFAHWVETQYF
TRBV9	TRBJ1-4	CASSASIATNEKLFF
TRBV20-1	TRBJ2-1	CSARAASGTSGEQFF
TRBV10-3	TRBJ1-1	CAISPGTVMNTEAFF
TRBV20-1	TRBJ1-2	CSARTGGWGYTF
TRBV12-3/TRBV12-4	TRBJ2-7	CASSPDGISYEQYF